This T cell receptor beta chain was documented in a study of OX40 agonist ivuxolimab in advanced cancers. Regarding the research as a whole: Ivuxolimab, which targeted the costimulatory receptor OX40 (CD134), was an agonistic, fully human IgG2 monoclonal antibody. The dose-escalation cohort was 82.7% male with a mean age of about 58 years, ranging from roughly 23 to 90. Intravenous ivuxolimab was administered to patients every 2 weeks at six dose levels: 0.01, 0.1, 0.3, 1.5, 3 and 10 mg/kg. The purpose of peripheral TCRbeta sequencing was to test whether ivuxolimab changed TCR sequence diversity and led to clonal T-cell expansion. The paper describes the monotherapy dose-escalation part (N of about 47 patients) of the phase I trial of ivuxolimab. Patients were allowed to have had prior anti-PD-1, anti-PD-L1 or anti-CTLA-4 therapy, and 30% to 50% of the dose-escalation patients had previously received checkpoint inhibitors. Partial responses occurred in three dose-escalation patients, of whom one had hepatocellular carcinoma and two had cutaneous melanoma. Of the 50 to 55 dose-escalation patients, hepatocellular carcinoma was present in around 19, melanoma in around 15, renal cell carcinoma in 9 and head and neck cancer in 9. Broad study findings and their caveats: The antigen specificity of the clonally expanded peripheral T cells was not determined. Clonal expansion of both CD4+ and CD8+ blood T cells was observed from baseline to week 6 at doses 0.1 to 3.0 mg/kg. Low levels of normalized T-cell clonal expansion were also seen in some patients who did not respond. In the 0.1-3.0 mg/kg groups, partial responders had among the lowest normalized peripheral clonal expansion, particularly in CD8+ T cells. On average, CD8+ T cells showed more expanded clones than CD4+ T cells after ivuxolimab.

For sequencing of the TCRbeta CDR3 region, genomic DNA was extracted from the sorted cells. TCRbeta CDR3 regions were sequenced using the immunoSEQ Assay. Imported from immuneACCESS, the table was reduced by TCRdb to in-frame sequences with V and J called. These copies leave out some clones; in studies compared against another copy, an unresolved V gene accounts for under half, and the cause of the remainder is not known. The sample records some 18,000 clones, 90% of which are singletons. Clones ranked in the top ten supply around half of the sample. As regards this clone: Its antigen is still unknown. Per-base qualities were not stored, and no clone one base away is much larger.

The CDR3 contains 15 residues, cysteine and phenylalanine counted. Here the CDR3 DNA is all that survives: 45 bases in frame from base 1. CDR1 and CDR2 (SGHAT, FQNNGV) derive from the germline V gene. The V end loses 1 base and the J end loses 1 base, and a stretch of 10 bases separates them. The trial excluded patients who had a history of autoimmune disease or who were on systemic immunosuppression. In every dose cohort, peripheral blood was drawn for TCR sequencing at baseline, cycle 4 day 1, and cycle 7 day 1. The samples were drawn from a first-in-human, open-label, multicenter phase I dose-escalation trial of ivuxolimab. The trial enrolled adults with locally advanced or metastatic head and neck squamous cell, hepatocellular, melanoma or renal cell carcinoma. Before TCR sequencing, CD4+ T cells and CD8+ T cells from peripheral blood were sorted into separate populations.

Sample: CD4+ or CD8+ T cells sorted from blood, taken in a trial of the OX40 agonist ivuxolimab. The clonotype was recovered from an adult with an advanced solid tumor such as melanoma, head and neck, liver or kidney cancer. The sequence is built from TRBV11-2 and TRBJ1-1; confidence is insufficient to name the D gene. The encoded CDR3 is CASSLVVGSNTEAFF. The DNA sequence reads TGTGCCAGCAGCTTAGTGGTGGGCTCGAACACTGAAGCTTTCTTT.